One and the same sample provided the 4 T cell receptor beta chains below, sequenced in a study of T cell changes during pregnancy in multiple sclerosis (dated by TCRdb to between 2018 and 2020). Libraries came from the immunoSEQ multiplex PCR assay. Here the immuneACCESS table is served through TCRdb, limited to in-frame sequences with V and J called. Missing clones are a known gap in these copies; in checked studies unresolved V genes cover under half, and the rest lacks a known reason. The sample profile shows over 65,000 clones; about 90% of them were found once. The ten biggest clones cover roughly 0.8% of the sample. The material sequenced was peripheral blood, taken in the second trimester of pregnancy. These TCRs come from a female donor with multiple sclerosis, enrolled in a pregnancy study.

The rearrangement joins TRBV6-5 to TRBJ1-5; 7 positions agree with TRBD1. J gave up 7 bases and V 4 bases, and 7 bases lay outside the gene matches. Germline V gene data show CDR1 as MNHEY and CDR2 as SVGAGI. The CDR3 contains 14 residues. CDR3 sequence: CASSSQGNRQPQHF. In DNA form, the CDR3 reads TGTGCCAGCAGTTCACAGGGGAACAGGCAGCCCCAGCATTTT.

This clone was found once. The CDR3 nucleotides read TGTGCCAGCACTAACGGGGGGACTAGAATCGGCGAGCAGTACTTC. This translates into CASTNGGTRIGEQYF. The V call is TRBV5-4, the J call TRBJ2-7, with 8 bases identical to TRBD2. V was clipped by 6 bases and J by 6 bases; unmatched bases: 14. Germline V gene sequence: CDR1 SGHNT, CDR2 YYREEE (reference sequence). The CDR3 has 15 amino acids.

The chain carries TRBV18 and TRBJ1-2, with a possible D match to TRBD1 (6 bases). V lost 0 bases to trimming and J lost 0 bases, with 11 bases between them. Germline values: CDR1 KGHSH, CDR2 LQKENI. The CDR3 extends over 16 amino acids. The CDR3: CASSPPRRQANYGYTF. The CDR3 coding sequence is TGTGCCAGCTCACCACCGAGGCGACAGGCTAACTATGGCTACACCTTC. Complete variable domain (other parts from reference TRBV18 and TRBJ1-2): NAGVMQNPRHLVRRRGQEARLRCSPMKGHSHVYWYRQLPEEGLKFMVYLQKENIIDESGMPKERFSAEFPKEGPSILRIQQVVRGDSAAYFCASSPPRRQANYGYTFGSGTRLTVV.

The rearrangement joins TRBV19 to TRBJ1-1, with D uncertain. The V gene lost 6 bases and the J gene lost 0 bases, with 14 bases spanning the gap. Germline values: CDR1 LNHDA, CDR2 SQIVND (reference sequence). The CDR3 loop spans 15 amino acids. This CDR3 reads CASSYSGEVNTEAFF. The CDR3 region has the DNA TGTGCCAGTAGCTATAGCGGGGAGGTGAACACTGAAGCTTTCTTT.